The 25 T cell receptor beta chains presented below share a single source sample, sequenced in a study of PD-1 blockade in mismatch repair-deficient tumors (dated by TCRdb to 2016 to 2017). The library was prepared using the immunoSEQ multiplex PCR assay. TCRdb carries this immuneACCESS record with in-frame sequences only. Its versions omit some clonotypes, under half of them owing to an unresolved V gene in the studies checked, with the rest unexplained. This sample gives some 130,000 clones in total; 88% of them show up just once. The ten largest clonotypes hold around 11% of the sample. The specimen comprised peripheral blood, sampled roughly 67 weeks after starting pembrolizumab. Every receptor here comes from an adult with mismatch repair-deficient cancer.

The V and J genes are TRBV7-6 and TRBJ2-7; perhaps TRBD1 as D (5 bases). The V gene's germline CDR1 is SGHVS and CDR2 FNYEAQ. V lost 6 bases to trimming and J lost 7 bases, with 10 bases between them. The CDR3 is 11 residues long. Here the CDR3 DNA reads TGTGCCAGCAGTAACACAGGAGAGCAGTACTTC. It translates to CASSNTGEQYF.

The genes are TRBV10-2 and TRBJ2-6, with D possibly called TRBD1 or TRBD2 (6 bases each). The CDR3 runs 16 residues. V shed 2 bases and J shed 7 bases, with 15 bases lying between them. CDR1 is WSHSY and CDR2 is SAAADI in the germline V gene. CDR3 region: CASSEGGGRPANVLTF. CDR3 bases: TGCGCCAGCAGTGAGGGTGGGGGGCGGCCCGCCAACGTCCTGACTTTC.

This clone came up a few times. This chain links TRBV10-1 with TRBJ2-7; D assignment may be TRBD1 or TRBD2 (5 bases each). The germline V and J ends were trimmed by 2 bases and 8 bases, with 19 bases remaining between them. CDR1 and CDR2 (germline): WNHNN, SYGVQD (reference sequence). The CDR3 length is 15 residues. The CDR3 nucleotides read TGCGCCAGCAGTGAGCTCGGGGCTTCCTACGAGCAGCAGTACTTC. Translated, it gives CASSELGASYEQQYF.

The rearrangement links TRBV15 to TRBJ2-1, with 7 bases that match TRBD1. V gave up 3 bases and J gave up 4 bases; unmatched junction bases: 9. Germline CDR1 reads LNHNV; CDR2 reads YYDKDF (reference sequence). The CDR3 spans 16 residues. The CDR3 spells CATSRPYRGVYNEQFF. As DNA, the CDR3 is TGTGCCACCAGCAGGCCGTACAGGGGTGTTTACAATGAGCAGTTCTTC.

The chain couples TRBV7-9 to TRBJ2-1; D is possibly TRBD1 or TRBD2 (5 bases each). The germline CDR1 and CDR2 sequences are SEHNR and FQNEAQ (reference sequence). The CDR3 extends over 13 amino acids. Trimming took off 4 bases at V and 12 bases at J, with 16 bases between the two ends. For the CDR3, the DNA is TGTGCCAGCAGCTGGTGGGGGATCCAGGGGCAGTTCTTC. This encodes CASSWWGIQGQFF.

The V call is TRBV11-3, the J call TRBJ2-7; D remains ambiguous. The length of the CDR3 is 15 residues. The ends were cut back, 5 bases at V and 0 bases at J, with 14 bases in the middle. CDR1 and CDR2 from the germline V gene are SGHNT and YENEEA. The CDR3 DNA is TGTGCCAGCAGCGGCTCCCCTGCCCCCTCCTACGAGCAGTACTTC. Encoded protein: CASSGSPAPSYEQYF. Full variable domain (remainder filled in from reference TRBV11-3 and TRBJ2-7): EAGVVQSPRYKIIEKKQPVAFWCNPISGHNTLYWYLQNLGQGPELLIRYENEEAVDDSQLPKDRFSAERLKGVDSTLKIQPAELGDSAVYLCASSGSPAPSYEQYFGPGTRLTVT.

This clone appeared a single time. V is TRBV29-1 and J is TRBJ2-1; a weak D match, TRBD2 (6 bases). Germline V CDR1 and CDR2: SQVTM, ANQGSEA. The CDR3 is 11 residues long. V was cut by 3 bases and J by 11 bases, with 11 bases left in between. Written as DNA, the CDR3 is TGCAGCGTTGACCGGGGGAGTCAGCAGTTCTTC. This sequence encodes CSVDRGSQQFF.

The V and J genes are TRBV2 and TRBJ2-4; 13 bases align to TRBD2. Trimming removed 9 bases from V and 1 base from J; junction bases left unmatched: 6. This CDR3 is built from 16 residues. Germline assignment: CDR1 SNHLY and CDR2 FYNNEI. The CDR3: CASRGLAGRAKNIQYF. The CDR3 DNA reads as TGTGCCAGTAGGGGACTAGCGGGACGGGCCAAAAACATTCAGTACTTC.

As DNA, the CDR3 is TGTGCCAGCAGCTTACTTAACAGGGAAAGAGGAGAGCAGTACTTC. Translating it yields CASSLLNRERGEQYF. This sequence joins TRBV7-9 and TRBJ2-7; D perhaps matches TRBD1 (6 bases). The germline V and J ends were trimmed by 2 bases and 7 bases, with 18 bases remaining between them. Germline V gene data show CDR1 as SEHNR and CDR2 as FQNEAQ (reference sequence). The CDR3 is 15 amino acids.

This chain connects TRBV21-1 to TRBJ1-2. TRBV21-1 is listed as a pseudogene. The CDR3 is 13 amino acids. CDR3 sequence reads: CASSKDVNYGYTF. Here the CDR3 DNA reads TGTGCCAGCAGCAAAGACGTTAACTATGGCTACACCTTC.

This chain uses TRBV6-5 with TRBJ1-1; weak D call: TRBD1 (6 bases). Germline V lookup: CDR1 MNHEY, CDR2 SVGAGI. V lost 0 bases to trimming and J lost 4 bases, with 12 bases between them. The CDR3 contains 15 residues. DNA for the CDR3: TGTGCCAGCAGTTACTCTTCGGGGGCTCGCACTGAAGCTTTCTTT. Translation: CASSYSSGARTEAFF.

The V gene is TRBV28, the J gene TRBJ1-5; D is uncertain. V was shortened by 6 bases and J by 1 base, with 4 bases between the two germline ends. The CDR3 has 12 amino acids. Germline CDR1 MDHEN, CDR2 SYDVKM. For the CDR3, the DNA is TGTGCCAGCAGGGAAAGCAATCAGCCCCAGCATTTT. Translation: CASRESNQPQHF.

This chain joins TRBV7-9 and TRBJ2-7, with a tentative D call TRBD1 (5 bases). Trimming pared 4 bases from V and 7 bases from J, leaving 17 bases between. Germline V gene data show CDR1 as SEHNR and CDR2 as FQNEAQ (reference sequence). The CDR3 covers 14 residues. Here the CDR3 DNA reads TGTGCCAGCAGCTATAAGGGGAATTCCGGAGAGCAGTACTTC. Amino acids: CASSYKGNSGEQYF.

This chain connects TRBV27 to TRBJ1-5; D may be TRBD1 (5 bases). Germline CDR1 MNHEY, CDR2 SMNVEV (reference sequence). CDR3 length: 15 residues. V lost 3 bases, J lost 2 bases, and 11 bases lay in between. This chain's CDR3 is CASSFQGRGNQPQHF. In nucleotides, the CDR3 is TGTGCCAGCAGTTTCCAGGGTAGGGGCAATCAGCCCCAGCATTTT.

The chain carries TRBV27 and TRBJ2-7, with D possibly TRBD1 on 6 matching bases. V was trimmed by 3 bases and J by 2 bases, leaving 8 bases between them. The CDR3 spans 13 residues. Germline V gene lookup returns CDR1 MNHEY and CDR2 SMNVEV (reference sequence). Here the CDR3 DNA reads TGTGCCAGCAGTTTGACAGGTGCCTACGAGCAGTACTTC. Translating gives CASSLTGAYEQYF.

The chain recombines TRBV7-8 with TRBJ1-2; TRBD1 might be the D (5 bases). This CDR3 comprises 13 residues. Germline CDR1 SGHVS, CDR2 FQNEAQ. V lost 2 bases, J lost 6 bases, and 10 bases lay in between. The CDR3 sequence: CASSLYGANGYTF. The CDR3 DNA sequence: TGTGCCAGCAGCTTATACGGGGCAAATGGCTACACCTTC.

This sequence joins TRBV6-5 and TRBJ2-5, with D hard to call. Trimming left V 5 bases short and J 5 bases short, with 15 bases between. The CDR3 totals 14 residues. The V gene's germline CDR1 is MNHEY and CDR2 SVGAGI. DNA of the CDR3: TGTGCCAGCAGTCAGGTAGCTGCTGGGGAGACCCAGTACTTC. This codes for CASSQVAAGETQYF.

Details on this clone: This same CDR3 is encoded by further DNA sequences in the sample. The rearrangement uses TRBV7-9 and TRBJ2-7; tentative D call: TRBD1 (6 bases). V was cut by 2 bases and J by 4 bases, with 9 bases left in between. Germline values: CDR1 SEHNR, CDR2 FQNEAQ (reference sequence). The CDR3 is 13 amino acids. The CDR3 loop is CASSLQQGYEQYF. CDR3 bases: TGTGCCAGCAGCTTACAACAGGGTTACGAGCAGTACTTC. Using reference TRBV7-9 and TRBJ2-7 for the parts outside the CDR3, the full variable domain is DTGVSQNPRHKITKRGQNVTFRCDPISEHNRLYWYRQTLGQGPEFLTYFQNEAQLEKSRLLSDRFSAERPKGSFSTLEIQRTEQGDSAMYLCASSLQQGYEQYFGPGTRLTVT.

The rearrangement uses TRBV2 and TRBJ2-7, with 7 positions matching TRBD2. The germline V gene has CDR1 SNHLY and CDR2 FYNNEI. The J segment lost 5 bases and the V segment lost 2 bases, leaving 15 bases of the junction unmatched. The CDR3 is 17 residues long. The CDR3 DNA is TGTGCCAGCAGTGAACCCACGGACGGGACTAATGTAGACGAGCAGTACTTC. Protein sequence: CASSEPTDGTNVDEQYF.

The table lists this clone with a few counts. The rearrangement links TRBV28 to TRBJ1-2; a possible D gene is TRBD1 (6 bases). The germline V gene has CDR1 MDHEN and CDR2 SYDVKM. The V end lost 4 bases, the J end lost 5 bases, and 8 bases lay between the germline ends. This CDR3 region has 12 residues. The DNA for the CDR3 is TGTGCCAGCAGTTCCGGACAGTATGGCTACACCTTC. This codes for CASSSGQYGYTF.

The chain carries TRBV11-3 and TRBJ1-1; D is unresolved. Germline CDR1 SGHNT, CDR2 YENEEA. The CDR3 totals 14 residues. The V end was cut by 5 bases, the J end by 3 bases, with 13 bases between. The CDR3 bases are TGTGCCAGCAGCCAACTCGGGAGGGACACTGAAGCTTTCTTT. Protein sequence: CASSQLGRDTEAFF.

This sequence joins TRBV29-1 and TRBJ2-5; tentatively, D is TRBD1 (5 bases). Germline values: CDR1 SQVTM, CDR2 ANQGSEA. This CDR3 comprises 14 residues. Trimming removed 0 bases at V and 3 bases at J, with 11 bases between. CDR3 sequence: CSVEEGLTKETQYF. The CDR3 nucleotides read TGCAGCGTTGAAGAGGGGCTAACTAAAGAGACCCAGTACTTC.

The chain carries TRBV13 and TRBJ2-3; D may be TRBD1 (6 bases). With 3 bases removed from V and 7 bases from J, the gap between germline ends came to 17 bases. The CDR3 length is 15 residues. Germline CDR1 PRHDT, CDR2 FYEKMQ (reference sequence). CDR3 nucleotides: TGTGCCAGCAGCTTTGAAGCAGGGGCCGCCTATACGCAGTATTTT. Translated: CASSFEAGAAYTQYF.

The rearrangement links TRBV19 to TRBJ2-7; 12 nucleotides match TRBD2. V shed 4 bases, J shed 0 bases, and the junction held 1 base outside the gene matches. CDR1 LNHDA and CDR2 SQIVND come from the germline V gene (reference sequence). This CDR3 is 15 amino acids long. In DNA, the CDR3 is TGTGCCAGTAGTAAGACTAGCGGGAGCTCCTACGAGCAGTACTTC. It encodes CASSKTSGSSYEQYF.

V is TRBV7-2 and J is TRBJ2-1, with TRBD1 as a possible D gene (7 bases). Germline-derived CDR1 and CDR2 are SGHTA and FQGNSA. Trimming removed 0 bases from V and 7 bases from J, with 16 bases in between. There are 16 residues in the CDR3. The DNA of the CDR3 is TGTGCCAGCAGCTTAGCCCCTCCAGGGGGGACGAATGAGCAGTTCTTC. Protein: CASSLAPPGGTNEQFF.